This passage covers 11 T cell receptor beta chains from one sample sequenced in a study of shared clonotypes between healthy human individuals. Libraries were prepared by immunoSEQ multiplex PCR; TCRdb keeps only in-frame clonotypes and omits some of them. Of 2 million to 2.5 million clones listed, 95% are singletons. What was sequenced was naive CD4+ T cells sorted from blood. Subset noted: CD45RA+ positively selected. Every receptor here comes from a man aged 18 to 29 in good health.

The genes are TRBV4-3 and TRBJ2-7; 8 nucleotides align to TRBD1. The J segment lost 1 base and the V segment lost 0 bases, leaving 5 bases of the junction unmatched. Germline V gene sequence: CDR1 LGHNA, CDR2 YSLEER. The CDR3 runs to 16 residues. The CDR3: CASSQDRTGRSYEQYF. In DNA, the CDR3 is TGCGCCAGCAGCCAAGACAGGACAGGGAGGTCCTACGAGCAGTACTTC.

The chain employs TRBV30 and TRBJ2-2; perhaps TRBD1 as D (5 bases). CDR1 is GTSNPN, CDR2 SVGIG, per germline (reference sequence). CDR3 length: 13 residues. Trimming took 5 bases from V and 7 from J, leaving 14 bases between them. The CDR3 region has the DNA TGTGCCTGGGCAGGGATCCGACGCGGGGAGCTGTTTTTT. Protein product: CAWAGIRRGELFF.

V gene TRBV5-1 combines with J gene TRBJ2-3; D is undetermined. Germline CDR1 and CDR2: SGHRS and YFSETQ. This CDR3 has 15 residues. The V gene lost 6 bases and the J gene lost 1 base, with 15 bases spanning the gap. The DNA of the CDR3 is TGCGCCAGCACCACGAGAGGTGCGGGCACAGATACGCAGTATTTT. Encoded protein: CASTTRGAGTDTQYF.

The J gene is TRBJ2-7, the V gene TRBV5-1; possibly TRBD1 for D (6 bases). Germline assignment: CDR1 SGHRS and CDR2 YFSETQ. The CDR3 has 16 amino acids. Trimming stripped 0 bases from V and 4 bases from J, with 17 bases between. The CDR3 DNA reads as TGCGCCAGCAGCTTGGGGCCCTTGGACAGCATGTACGAGCAGTACTTC. Amino acid sequence: CASSLGPLDSMYEQYF.

The rearrangement uses TRBV10-3 and TRBJ2-7; 9 bases map to TRBD1. The CDR3 runs to 14 residues. The germline CDR1 and CDR2 sequences are ENHRY and SYGVKD. V lost 3 bases and J lost 5; bases outside the gene matches: 5. CDR3 coding DNA: TGTGCCATCAGTGACCTGACAGGGGGTCACGAGCAGTACTTC. It codes for CAISDLTGGHEQYF.

This clone was seen only once. The chain uses TRBV2 and TRBJ2-7; a weak D match, TRBD2 (7 bases). V gave up 6 bases and J gave up 4 bases, with 22 bases separating them. The CDR3 is 16 amino acids. CDR1 SNHLY and CDR2 FYNNEI come from the germline V gene. For the CDR3, the DNA is TGTGCCAGCAGCACTCTGGGGGGGGCCATCGGGTACGAGCAGTACTTC. Translated: CASSTLGGAIGYEQYF. Looking up the rest from reference TRBV2 and TRBJ2-7 gives the full variable domain: EPEVTQTPSHQVTQMGQEVILRCVPISNHLYFYWYRQILGQKVEFLVSFYNNEISEKSEIFDDQFSVERPDGSNFTLKIRSTKLEDSAMYFCASSTLGGAIGYEQYFGPGTRLTVT.

The V and J genes are TRBV28 and TRBJ2-4; D tentatively fits TRBD1 or TRBD2 (6 bases each). The V end lost 2 bases, the J end lost 7 bases, and 12 bases lay between the germline ends. This CDR3 has 14 amino acids. Germline V gene lookup returns CDR1 MDHEN and CDR2 SYDVKM. CDR3 coding DNA: TGTGCCAGCAGTTTAGCCCAAGGGGGGAACATTCAGTACTTC. Translation: CASSLAQGGNIQYF.

V gene TRBV19 combines with J gene TRBJ2-1; 13 bases are a match to TRBD2. Germline loops: CDR1 LNHDA, CDR2 SQIVND (reference sequence). This CDR3 has 17 residues. The V gene end was trimmed by 5 bases and the J gene end by 2 bases; junction bases not matched to a gene: 6. The DNA of the CDR3 is TGTGCCAGTAGTCCCGGACTAGCGGGAGCCACCTACAATGAGCAGTTCTTC. It encodes CASSPGLAGATYNEQFF.

This clone was recorded only once. V gene TRBV27 combines with J gene TRBJ1-1; TRBD1 matches at 8 bases. This CDR3 has 15 residues. The trim removed 2 bases at V and 5 bases at J, leaving 7 bases unmatched. Germline-derived CDR1 and CDR2 are MNHEY and SMNVEV (reference sequence). CDR3 DNA: TGTGCCAGCAGTTTACTGGTGACAGGGGTAACTGAAGCTTTCTTT. This codes for CASSLLVTGVTEAFF.

In the case of this clone: Other nucleotide sequences in the sample specify the same CDR3. The chain joins TRBV6-5 to TRBJ2-7, with D unresolved. Germline values: CDR1 MNHEY, CDR2 SVGAGI. CDR3 size: 14 residues. V lost 0 bases, J lost 1 base, and 7 bases lay in between. The CDR3 DNA reads TGTGCCAGCAGTTACTCCCCAGGTTCCTACGAGCAGTACTTC. Amino acids: CASSYSPGSYEQYF.

Details on this clone: The same CDR3 arises from other DNA sequences in this sample as well. V gene TRBV28 combines with J gene TRBJ1-2; D gene unclear. V was trimmed by 3 bases and J by 3 bases, leaving 5 bases between them. This CDR3 region has 12 residues. The germline CDR1 and CDR2 sequences are MDHEN and SYDVKM. The CDR3 coding sequence is TGTGCCAGCAGTTTGGGCGACTATGGCTACACCTTC. It encodes CASSLGDYGYTF.